This TCR beta chain is from a study of graft-versus-host responses after intestinal transplantation. Sequencing was performed with immunoSEQ multiplex PCR; in TCRdb, only in-frame clones are kept and a portion is missing. The sample includes about 71,000 clones, less than 95% of them seen just once. V shed 3 bases and J shed 4 bases, with 18 bases lying between them. The CDR3 runs to 16 residues. Germline CDR1 is SEHNR and CDR2 is FQNEAQ (reference sequence). Study outcomes and limitations: The study associated peak circulating GvH clone levels with early post-transplant HvG declines.

Concerning this clone: Its antigen is not known.

The clonotype comes from a human donor who received an intestinal transplant. This specimen was unstimulated CD8+ T cells sorted from spleen or lymph node cells, taken before intestinal transplant. V usage is TRBV7-9 and J usage is TRBJ1-1, with D possibly TRBD1 on 5 matching bases. CDR3 nucleotides: TGTGCCAGCAGCTTGTTTCAGGGATGGTGGGGCACTGAAGCTTTCTTT. Translation gives CASSLFQGWWGTEAFF.